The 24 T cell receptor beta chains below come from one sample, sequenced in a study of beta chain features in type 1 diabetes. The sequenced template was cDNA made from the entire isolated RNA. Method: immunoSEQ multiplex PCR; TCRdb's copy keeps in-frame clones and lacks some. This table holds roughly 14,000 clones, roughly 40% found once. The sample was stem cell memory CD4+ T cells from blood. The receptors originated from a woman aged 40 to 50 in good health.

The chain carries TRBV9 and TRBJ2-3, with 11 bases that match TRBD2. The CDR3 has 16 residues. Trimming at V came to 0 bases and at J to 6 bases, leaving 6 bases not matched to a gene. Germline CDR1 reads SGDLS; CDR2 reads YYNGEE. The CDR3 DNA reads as TGTGCCAGCAGCGTAGGGAATAGCGGGGGGGCGGATACGCAGTATTTT. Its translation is CASSVGNSGGADTQYF.

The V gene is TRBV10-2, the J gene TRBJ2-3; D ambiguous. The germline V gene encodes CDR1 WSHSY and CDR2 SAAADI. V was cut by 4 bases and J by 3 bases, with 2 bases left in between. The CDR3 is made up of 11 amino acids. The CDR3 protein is CASSATDTQYF. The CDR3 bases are TGCGCCAGCAGTGCAACAGATACGCAGTATTTT.

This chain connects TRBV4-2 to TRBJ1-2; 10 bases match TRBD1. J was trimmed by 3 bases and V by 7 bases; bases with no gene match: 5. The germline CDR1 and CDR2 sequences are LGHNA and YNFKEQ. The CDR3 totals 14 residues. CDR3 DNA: TGTGCCAGCAACCCCGGGACAGGGGACTATGGCTACACCTTC. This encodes CASNPGTGDYGYTF.

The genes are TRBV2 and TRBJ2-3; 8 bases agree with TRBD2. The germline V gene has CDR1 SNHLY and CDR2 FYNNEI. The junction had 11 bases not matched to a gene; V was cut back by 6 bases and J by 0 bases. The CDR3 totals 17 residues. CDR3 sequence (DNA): TGTGCCAGCAGCGCCAGATACGGACTAGCCAGCACAGATACGCAGTATTTT. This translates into CASSARYGLASTDTQYF. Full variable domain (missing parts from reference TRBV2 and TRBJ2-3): EPEVTQTPSHQVTQMGQEVILRCVPISNHLYFYWYRQILGQKVEFLVSFYNNEISEKSEIFDDQFSVERPDGSNFTLKIRSTKLEDSAMYFCASSARYGLASTDTQYFGPGTRLTVL.

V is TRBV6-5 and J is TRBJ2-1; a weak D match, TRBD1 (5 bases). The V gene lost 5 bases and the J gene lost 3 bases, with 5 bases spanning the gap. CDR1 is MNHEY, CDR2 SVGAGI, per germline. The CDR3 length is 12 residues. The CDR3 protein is CASSQGYNEQFF. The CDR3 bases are TGTGCCAGCAGTCAGGGCTACAATGAGCAGTTCTTC.

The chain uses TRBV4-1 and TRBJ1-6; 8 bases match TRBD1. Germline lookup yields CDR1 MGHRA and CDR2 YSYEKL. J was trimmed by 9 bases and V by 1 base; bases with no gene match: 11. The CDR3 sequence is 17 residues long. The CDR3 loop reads CASSQVVAGGHLSPLHF. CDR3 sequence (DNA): TGCGCCAGCAGCCAAGTGGTCGCAGGGGGCCACCTTTCACCCCTCCACTTT.

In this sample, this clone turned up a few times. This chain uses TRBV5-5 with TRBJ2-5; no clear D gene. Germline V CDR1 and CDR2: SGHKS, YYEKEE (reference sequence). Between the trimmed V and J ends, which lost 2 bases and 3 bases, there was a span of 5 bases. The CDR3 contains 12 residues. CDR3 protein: CASSFEEETQYF. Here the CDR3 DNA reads TGTGCCAGCAGCTTTGAGGAAGAGACCCAGTACTTC.

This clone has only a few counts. DNA for the CDR3: TGTGCCAGCTCACCACCAGGGGACAATGAGCAGTTCTTC. It specifies CASSPPGDNEQFF. The chain uses TRBV18 and TRBJ2-1, with D possibly being TRBD1 (5 bases). V lost 0 bases and J lost 5, with 5 bases in between. The CDR3 loop spans 13 amino acids. Germline V gene data show CDR1 as KGHSH and CDR2 as LQKENI. Full variable domain (rest looked up from reference TRBV18 and TRBJ2-1): NAGVMQNPRHLVRRRGQEARLRCSPMKGHSHVYWYRQLPEEGLKFMVYLQKENIIDESGMPKERFSAEFPKEGPSILRIQQVVRGDSAAYFCASSPPGDNEQFFGPGTRLTVL.

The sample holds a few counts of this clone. As DNA, the CDR3 is TGCGCCAGCAGCTTGGCCGAAGGGGGCGGTCAGCCCCAGCATTTT. Translating gives CASSLAEGGGQPQHF. This sequence joins TRBV5-1 and TRBJ1-5; 7 positions match TRBD1. Germline V CDR1 and CDR2: SGHRS, YFSETQ. V lost 0 bases and J lost 6; bases outside the gene matches: 6. The CDR3 runs 15 residues.

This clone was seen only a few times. The CDR3, as DNA: TGCGCCAGCAGCCAAGGACCAGGGTTTGGCGGCTACACCTTC. Amino acid sequence: CASSQGPGFGGYTF. The gene calls are TRBV4-3 and TRBJ1-2; a possible D gene is TRBD1 (5 bases). V lost 1 base to trimming and J lost 8 bases, with 14 bases between them. The CDR3 is 14 amino acids. CDR1 is LGHNA and CDR2 is YSLEER in the germline V gene.

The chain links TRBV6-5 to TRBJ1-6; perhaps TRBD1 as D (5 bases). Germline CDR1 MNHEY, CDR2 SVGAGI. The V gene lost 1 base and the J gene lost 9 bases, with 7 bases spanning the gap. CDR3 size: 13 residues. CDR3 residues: CASSYLGASPLHF. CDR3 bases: TGTGCCAGCAGTTACTTAGGGGCTTCACCCCTCCACTTT.

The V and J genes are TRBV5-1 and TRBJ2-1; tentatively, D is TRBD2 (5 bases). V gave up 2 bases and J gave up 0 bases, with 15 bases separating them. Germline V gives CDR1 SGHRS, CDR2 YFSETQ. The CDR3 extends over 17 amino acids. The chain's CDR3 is CASSFSGSFSSYNEQFF. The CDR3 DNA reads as TGCGCCAGCAGCTTTTCGGGGAGTTTTAGCTCCTACAATGAGCAGTTCTTC.

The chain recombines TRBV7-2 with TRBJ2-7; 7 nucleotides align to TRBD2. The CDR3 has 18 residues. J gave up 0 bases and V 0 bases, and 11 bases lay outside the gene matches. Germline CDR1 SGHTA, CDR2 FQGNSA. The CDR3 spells CASSLAPRSGGPSYEQYF. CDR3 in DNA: TGTGCCAGCAGCTTAGCCCCGCGGTCGGGGGGACCCTCCTACGAGCAGTACTTC.

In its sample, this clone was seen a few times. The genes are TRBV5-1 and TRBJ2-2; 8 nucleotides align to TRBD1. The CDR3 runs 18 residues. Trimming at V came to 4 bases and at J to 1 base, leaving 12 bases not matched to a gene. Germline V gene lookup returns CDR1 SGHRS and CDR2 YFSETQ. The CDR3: CASSDQTGGKWNTGELFF. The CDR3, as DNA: TGCGCCAGCAGCGACCAAACAGGGGGGAAATGGAACACCGGGGAGCTGTTTTTT.

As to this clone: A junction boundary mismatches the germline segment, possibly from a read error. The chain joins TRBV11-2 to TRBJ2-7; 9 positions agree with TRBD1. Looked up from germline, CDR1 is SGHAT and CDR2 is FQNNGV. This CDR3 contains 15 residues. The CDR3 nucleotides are TGTGCCAGCAGCTTAGAGGGACAGGGTTTTTACGGGCAGTACTTC. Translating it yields CASSLEGQGFYGQYF.

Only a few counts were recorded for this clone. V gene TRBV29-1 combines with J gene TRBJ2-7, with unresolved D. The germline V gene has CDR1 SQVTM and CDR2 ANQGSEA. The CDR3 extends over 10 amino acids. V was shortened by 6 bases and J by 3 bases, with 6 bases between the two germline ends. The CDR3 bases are TGCAGCGTCCAGGACTACGAGCAGTACTTC. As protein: CSVQDYEQYF.

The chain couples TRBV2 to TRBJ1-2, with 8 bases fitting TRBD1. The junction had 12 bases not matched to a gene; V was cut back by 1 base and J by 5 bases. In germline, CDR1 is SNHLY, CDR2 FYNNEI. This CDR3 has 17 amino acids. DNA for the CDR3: TGTGCCAGCAGTGAAGACTACTTCGGACAGGGAGCATATGGCTACACCTTC. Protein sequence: CASSEDYFGQGAYGYTF.

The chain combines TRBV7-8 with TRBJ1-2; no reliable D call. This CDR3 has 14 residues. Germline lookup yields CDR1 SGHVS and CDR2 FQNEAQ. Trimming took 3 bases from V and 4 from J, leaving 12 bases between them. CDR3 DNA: TGTGCCAGCAGCTTGGGCCCCGGAGGCTATGGCTACACCTTC. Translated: CASSLGPGGYGYTF.

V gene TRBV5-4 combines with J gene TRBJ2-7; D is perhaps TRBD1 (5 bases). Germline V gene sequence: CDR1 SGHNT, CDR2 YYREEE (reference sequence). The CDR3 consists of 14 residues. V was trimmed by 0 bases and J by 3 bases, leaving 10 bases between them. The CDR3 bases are TGTGCCAGCAGCTTGGGTCAGGGCGGCTACGAGCAGTACTTC. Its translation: CASSLGQGGYEQYF.

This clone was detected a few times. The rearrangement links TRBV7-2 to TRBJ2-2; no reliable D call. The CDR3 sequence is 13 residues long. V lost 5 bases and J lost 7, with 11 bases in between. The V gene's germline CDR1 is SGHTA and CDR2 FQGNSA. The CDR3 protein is CASSPTVVGELFF. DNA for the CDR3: TGTGCCAGCAGCCCCACGGTCGTCGGGGAGCTGTTTTTT.

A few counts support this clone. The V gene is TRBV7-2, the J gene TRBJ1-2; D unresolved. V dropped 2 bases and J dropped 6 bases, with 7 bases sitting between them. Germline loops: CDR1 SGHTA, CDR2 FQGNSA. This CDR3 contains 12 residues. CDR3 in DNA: TGTGCCAGCAGCTTATGGCAGGATGGCTACACCTTC. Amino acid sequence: CASSLWQDGYTF.

The CDR3 here is CATSRPQGTNEKLFF. CDR3 DNA sequence: TGTGCCACCAGCAGACCGCAGGGAACTAATGAAAAACTGTTTTTT. J is TRBJ1-4 and V is TRBV15; a possible D gene is TRBD1 (5 bases). Trimming stripped 2 bases from V and 1 base from J, with 8 bases between. The CDR3 length is 15 residues. Germline V CDR1 and CDR2: LNHNV, YYDKDF (reference sequence).

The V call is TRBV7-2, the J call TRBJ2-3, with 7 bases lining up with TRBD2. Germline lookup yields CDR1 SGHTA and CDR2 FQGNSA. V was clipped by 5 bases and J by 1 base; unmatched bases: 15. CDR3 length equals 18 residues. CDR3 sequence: CASSQLTGGNFRTDTQYF. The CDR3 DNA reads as TGTGCCAGCAGCCAGCTTACGGGGGGAAATTTTCGCACAGATACGCAGTATTTT.

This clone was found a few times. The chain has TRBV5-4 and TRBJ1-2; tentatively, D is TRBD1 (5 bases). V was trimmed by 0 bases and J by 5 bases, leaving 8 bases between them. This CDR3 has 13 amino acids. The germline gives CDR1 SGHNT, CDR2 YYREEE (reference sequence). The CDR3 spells CASSLAGVYGYTF. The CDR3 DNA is TGTGCCAGCAGCTTGGCGGGGGTATATGGCTACACCTTC.